This T cell receptor (beta chain) comes out of a study of blood T cell repertoires in COVID-19. The assay was immunoSEQ multiplex PCR, and TCRdb's table has in-frame clones only and misses some. This table has about 260,000 clones, around 87% appearing once. Patients from Seattle were sampled longitudinally, starting during active infection. J was trimmed by 2 bases and V by 5 bases; bases with no gene match: 8. The CDR3 has 15 amino acids. Germline CDR1 is LGHDT and CDR2 is YNNKEL (reference sequence). The sequencing input was peripheral blood. The rearrangement uses TRBV3-1 (or the pseudogene TRBV3-2) and TRBJ2-7; TRBD1 matches at 8 bases. The clonotype was recovered from a woman in her sixties with COVID-19, enrolled during active disease. DNA for the CDR3: TGTGCCAGCAGCGCTGGACAGGGTAGTACCTACGAGCAGTACTTC. Protein: CASSAGQGSTYEQYF.